This entry lists 2 T cell receptor beta chains sequenced from one sample in a study of blood T cell repertoires in COVID-19. Using immunoSEQ multiplex PCR, the repertoire was profiled, and TCRdb retains in-frame clones only, with some absent. Of over 250,000 clones in the sample, roughly 86% were seen once. The source material was PBMCs or T cells enriched from blood (not recorded which). The receptor source for this set is a woman between 18 and 29 years old who had recovered from COVID-19.

The V gene is TRBV28, the J gene TRBJ1-5; no reliable D call. The CDR3 sequence is 12 residues long. Germline V CDR1 and CDR2: MDHEN, SYDVKM. V was shortened by 1 base and J by 11 bases, with 9 bases between the two germline ends. CDR3 bases: TGTGCCAGCAGTTTATCCCAGGAAGCCCAGCATTTT. This sequence encodes CASSLSQEAQHF.

This chain uses TRBV28 with TRBJ2-2, with 7 bases identical to TRBD2. Germline lookup yields CDR1 MDHEN and CDR2 SYDVKM. The CDR3 consists of 14 residues. Unmatched junction bases numbered 7, after V lost 7 bases and J lost 5 bases. CDR3 in amino acids: CASKRGVRTGELFF. The CDR3 DNA reads as TGTGCCAGCAAACGGGGGGTCAGGACCGGGGAGCTGTTTTTT.